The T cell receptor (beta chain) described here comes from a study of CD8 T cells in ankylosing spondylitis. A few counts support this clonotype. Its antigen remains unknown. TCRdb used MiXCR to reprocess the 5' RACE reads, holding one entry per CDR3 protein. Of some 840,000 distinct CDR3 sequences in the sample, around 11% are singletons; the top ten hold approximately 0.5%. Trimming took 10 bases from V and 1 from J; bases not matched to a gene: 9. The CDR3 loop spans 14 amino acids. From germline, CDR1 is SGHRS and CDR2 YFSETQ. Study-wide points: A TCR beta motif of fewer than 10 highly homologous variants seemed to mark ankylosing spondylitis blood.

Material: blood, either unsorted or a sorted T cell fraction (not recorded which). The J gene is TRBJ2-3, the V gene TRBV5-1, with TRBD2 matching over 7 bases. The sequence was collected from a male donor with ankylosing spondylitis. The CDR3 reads CACRPSGGTDTQYF. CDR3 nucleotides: TGCGCCTGCCGCCCTAGCGGAGGCACAGATACGCAGTATTTT.